This T cell receptor (beta chain) was recovered during a study of shared clonotypes between healthy human individuals. Across the whole study: Donor composition was a couple of women and three men, aged 18 to 49.

Donors, healthy HIV-negative adults, lacked recent acute infections or vaccinations. Whole-study results and caveats: Larger richness was generally estimated for naive than memory subsets. Rarefaction demonstrated incomplete sorted-subset sequencing despite large depth.

Sequencing used immunoSEQ multiplex PCR; TCRdb keeps in-frame clones, though not all of them. The sample has millions of clones; approximately 95% are singletons. V lost 5 bases to trimming and J lost 3 bases, with 20 bases between them. Germline V gene lookup returns CDR1 MDHEN and CDR2 SYDVKM. The CDR3 spans 16 residues. Note on this clone: The antigen is not known.

This TCR was recovered from a man aged 18 to 29 in good health. Some clones in this sample may be carry-over from other donors' samples. Sequencing input: naive CD4+ T cells from PBMCs. The subset denotes: CD45RA+ positively selected. The chain uses TRBV28 and TRBJ2-7; D is possibly TRBD1 (6 bases). Here the CDR3 DNA reads TGTGCCAGCAGTCTAAGTCAGGGGTCGGTATACTACGAGCAGTACTTC. Translating it yields CASSLSQGSVYYEQYF. Looking up the rest from reference TRBV28 and TRBJ2-7 gives the full variable domain: DVKVTQSSRYLVKRTGEKVFLECVQDMDHENMFWYRQDPGLGLRLIYFSYDVKMKEKGDIPEGYSVSREKKERFSLILESASTNQTSMYLCASSLSQGSVYYEQYFGPGTRLTVT.